Each of the 22 T cell receptor beta chains below was sequenced from the same sample in a study of identical twins. MiXCR, run by TCRdb on the 5' RACE reads, gives a single entry per CDR3 protein. The data contain about 520,000 distinct CDR3 sequences, 20% to 25% of them singletons. The same data also went into a second study, on T cells expressing NK-cell markers.

The sample taken for sequencing was CD4+ T cells sorted from blood. These receptors came from a woman under 30 in good health.

This clonotype turned up a few times. This chain links TRBV4-3 with TRBJ2-3, with a possible D match to TRBD1 (6 bases). Germline-derived CDR1 and CDR2 are LGHNA and YSLEER. V was trimmed by 6 bases and J by 0 bases, leaving 19 bases between them. This CDR3 is built from 17 residues. The CDR3 here is CASSAFPSGQSTDTQYF. In nucleotides, the CDR3 is TGCGCCAGCAGTGCTTTCCCGTCGGGACAAAGCACAGATACGCAGTATTTT.

This chain joins TRBV11-3 and TRBJ2-2, with D perhaps given as TRBD1 or TRBD2 (5 bases each). The germline V gene has CDR1 SGHNT and CDR2 YENEEA. The CDR3 length is 13 residues. V shed 3 bases and J shed 7 bases, with 9 bases lying between them. The CDR3 DNA reads as TGTGCCAGCAGCTTCCCAGGGAGCGGGGAGCTGTTTTTT. Translated, it gives CASSFPGSGELFF.

This clonotype came up a few times. This chain joins TRBV5-1 and TRBJ1-3; maybe TRBD1 (5 bases). The CDR3 is 15 residues long. The V end was cut by 6 bases, the J end by 0 bases, with 13 bases between. Germline loops: CDR1 SGHRS, CDR2 YFSETQ. The CDR3 DNA is TGCGCCAGCACTCCAGGGCCTAACTCTGGAAACACCATATATTTT. It translates to CASTPGPNSGNTIYF.

The chain recombines TRBV20-1 with TRBJ2-3; 8 bases fit TRBD2. This CDR3 region has 15 residues. CDR1 is DFQATT, CDR2 SNEGSKA, per germline (reference sequence). V was pared by 3 bases and J by 6 bases, with 11 bases of the junction left unmatched. The CDR3: CSARSLAARSDTQYF. CDR3 sequence (DNA): TGCAGTGCTAGGTCACTAGCGGCCCGCTCCGATACGCAGTATTTT.

The table lists this clonotype with a few counts. The J gene is TRBJ2-6, the V gene TRBV5-1; no firm D call. There are 19 residues in the CDR3. Trimming stripped 0 bases from V and 0 bases from J, with 16 bases between. Germline CDR1 and CDR2: SGHRS and YFSETQ. CDR3 nucleotides: TGCGCCAGCAGCTTGGAGGCCACCCCACACCACTCTGGGGCCAACGTCCTGACTTTC. It encodes CASSLEATPHHSGANVLTF.

There are a few counts of this clonotype. The CDR3 region has the DNA TGCGCCAGCAGCTTGCTGGGGTCTCGGGATACGCAGTATTTT. Translated: CASSLLGSRDTQYF. This sequence joins TRBV5-1 and TRBJ2-3; no firm D call. Germline CDR1 is SGHRS and CDR2 is YFSETQ. The CDR3 consists of 14 residues. V lost 1 base, J lost 6 bases, and 12 bases lay in between.

The rearrangement joins TRBV12-3 or TRBV12-4 to TRBJ1-6, with 7 positions matching TRBD1. This CDR3 is 14 amino acids long. J was trimmed by 7 bases and V by 7 bases; bases with no gene match: 7. The DNA for the CDR3 is TGTGCCAGCACCTTGGGACAGCGAAATTCACCCCTCCACTTT. Its protein is CASTLGQRNSPLHF.

This clonotype appeared a few times. This rearrangement joins TRBV20-1 to TRBJ2-7, with D hard to call. This CDR3 is 14 amino acids long. CDR1 DFQATT and CDR2 SNEGSKA come from the germline V gene (reference sequence). Trimming stripped 0 bases from V and 3 bases from J, with 12 bases between. DNA of the CDR3: TGCAGTGCTAGAGATGTACTTCCGGACTACGAGCAGTACTTC. This gives the protein CSARDVLPDYEQYF.

The chain employs TRBV18 and TRBJ2-1, with 8 bases identical to TRBD2. After removal of 3 bases from V and 6 bases from J, the junction contained 7 bases not matched to a gene. CDR1 and CDR2 from the germline V gene are KGHSH and LQKENI. The CDR3 totals 15 residues. This CDR3 reads CASSPRGRSGNEQFF. In DNA, the CDR3 is TGTGCCAGCTCACCTCGCGGGAGGTCGGGCAATGAGCAGTTCTTC. Looking up the rest from reference TRBV18 and TRBJ2-1 gives the full variable domain: NAGVMQNPRHLVRRRGQEARLRCSPMKGHSHVYWYRQLPEEGLKFMVYLQKENIIDESGMPKERFSAEFPKEGPSILRIQQVVRGDSAAYFCASSPRGRSGNEQFFGPGTRLTVL.

The chain couples TRBV7-2 to TRBJ1-6; D is unresolved. The germline V gene encodes CDR1 SGHTA and CDR2 FQGNSA. V lost 0 bases and J lost 4, with 13 bases in between. CDR3 length: 17 amino acids. The CDR3 DNA is TGTGCCAGCAGCTTAGCCCGTTTCAACACTTATAATTCACCCCTCCACTTT. It translates to CASSLARFNTYNSPLHF.

This clonotype has a handful of counts. The chain carries TRBV4-3 and TRBJ2-1; D not resolved. The CDR3 totals 15 residues. Germline lookup yields CDR1 LGHNA and CDR2 YSLEER. V lost 0 bases and J lost 9, with 15 bases in between. The CDR3 DNA sequence: TGCGCCAGCAGCCAAGAGACCGGAACTTACGGTGAGCAGTTCTTC. Protein sequence: CASSQETGTYGEQFF.

This clonotype has a handful of counts. This chain connects TRBV5-5 to TRBJ1-2; TRBD1 is a possible D gene (5 bases). The V end was cut by 0 bases, the J end by 7 bases, with 10 bases between. Germline V gives CDR1 SGHKS, CDR2 YYEKEE (reference sequence). CDR3 length: 13 residues. The CDR3 region has the DNA TGTGCCAGCAGCTTGGGGGCAGGGCTTGGCTACACCTTC. It encodes CASSLGAGLGYTF. The variable domain in full, completed from reference TRBV5-5 and TRBJ1-2, reads DAGVTQSPTHLIKTRGQQVTLRCSPISGHKSVSWYQQVLGQGPQFIFQYYEKEERGRGNFPDRFSARQFPNYSSELNVNALLLGDSALYLCASSLGAGLGYTFGSGTRLTVV.

The chain has TRBV6-5 and TRBJ2-1; 9 nucleotides line up with TRBD2. After removal of 5 bases from V and 4 bases from J, the junction contained 9 bases not matched to a gene. The CDR3 spans 16 residues. Per germline, CDR1 MNHEY and CDR2 SVGAGI. CDR3 in DNA: TGTGCCAGCAGTGTACTTAGCGGGGGACCTTACAATGAGCAGTTCTTC. Translated: CASSVLSGGPYNEQFF.

The chain recombines TRBV7-9 with TRBJ2-2; no definite D call. This CDR3 is 14 amino acids long. Germline assignment: CDR1 SEHNR and CDR2 FQNEAQ (reference sequence). Trimming took 5 bases from V and 2 from J, leaving 9 bases between them. The CDR3 reads CASSLFTNTGELFF. DNA of the CDR3: TGTGCCAGCAGCCTTTTTACTAACACCGGGGAGCTGTTTTTT.

This clonotype has more than one count but fewer than ten. The genes are TRBV12-3 or TRBV12-4 and TRBJ2-1; D is possibly TRBD1 or TRBD2 (5 bases each). The CDR3 consists of 15 residues. V was pared by 6 bases and J by 6 bases, with 18 bases between. The CDR3 bases are TGTGCCAGCAGGAAGGGCCCGGAAGGGACCAATGAGCAGTTCTTC. Translation gives CASRKGPEGTNEQFF.

This clonotype was found a few times. J is TRBJ1-2 and V is TRBV12-3 or TRBV12-4; D is undetermined. CDR3 length equals 14 residues. The V gene lost 6 bases and the J gene lost 0 bases, with 11 bases spanning the gap. CDR3 nucleotide sequence: TGTGCCAGCAGCCTCCGGGTCACTAACTATGGCTACACCTTC. The encoded protein is CASSLRVTNYGYTF.

This chain connects TRBV20-1 to TRBJ1-5; maybe TRBD1 (6 bases). The CDR3 is made up of 13 amino acids. Germline CDR1 DFQATT, CDR2 SNEGSKA (reference sequence). The V gene lost 6 bases and the J gene lost 5 bases, with 14 bases spanning the gap. The CDR3 loop is CSAAGHQDQPQHF. CDR3 in DNA: TGCAGTGCAGCGGGACATCAAGATCAGCCCCAGCATTTT.

The rearrangement joins TRBV6-1 to TRBJ2-7; 7 bases are shared with TRBD2. Trimming removed 6 bases from V and 8 bases from J; junction bases left unmatched: 13. Germline V gene data show CDR1 as MNHNS and CDR2 as SASEGT. This CDR3 contains 14 residues. The CDR3 DNA follows: TGTGCCAGCAGAGCAGCGGGGCTGCCCGGCAAGCAGTACTTC. It is translated as CASRAAGLPGKQYF.

The chain recombines TRBV20-1 with TRBJ2-7; TRBD1 agrees at 7 bases. CDR3 length: 13 amino acids. CDR1 and CDR2 (germline): DFQATT, SNEGSKA (reference sequence). The trim removed 6 bases at V and 0 bases at J, leaving 5 bases unmatched. The CDR3 spells CSAPGQSSYEQYF. CDR3 in DNA: TGCAGTGCGCCGGGACAGAGCTCCTACGAGCAGTACTTC.

This clonotype appeared a few times. The rearrangement links TRBV7-2 to TRBJ2-2; 7 bases are shared with TRBD1. This CDR3 has 15 amino acids. J gave up 6 bases and V 4 bases, and 8 bases lay outside the gene matches. Germline V gene sequence: CDR1 SGHTA, CDR2 FQGNSA. CDR3: CASSSPTGAAGELFF. The CDR3 nucleotides are TGTGCCAGCAGCTCACCAACAGGGGCAGCCGGGGAGCTGTTTTTT.

The V gene is TRBV7-2, the J gene TRBJ2-1, with D possibly matching TRBD2 (5 bases). In germline, CDR1 is SGHTA, CDR2 FQGNSA. Trimming cost V 5 bases and J 0 bases, with 14 bases left between them. This CDR3 has 16 amino acids. CDR3 in amino acids: CASSPGLSSSYNEQFF. CDR3 DNA: TGTGCCAGCAGCCCCGGACTTTCTAGCTCCTACAATGAGCAGTTCTTC.

This clonotype was observed a handful of times. The J gene is TRBJ2-6, the V gene TRBV5-1, with 8 bases matching TRBD2. CDR3 length equals 18 residues. The V gene's germline CDR1 is SGHRS and CDR2 YFSETQ. V lost 3 bases to trimming and J lost 0 bases; unmatched junction nucleotides: 8. The CDR3 loop reads CASSSGRGGTSGANVLTF. The CDR3 DNA is TGCGCCAGCAGCTCGGGACGGGGGGGTACCTCTGGGGCCAACGTCCTGACTTTC.